What follows is one TCR beta chain and its context. Its antigen is undetermined. PCR primers comprised 60 Vbeta and 13 Jbeta primers. Repertoires were generated with immunoSEQ multiplex PCR, while TCRdb's copy carries only in-frame clones and drops some. The top ten clones hold 3.5% to 5% of a sample with approximately 150,000 clones, over 80% of them seen once. CDR1 KGHSH and CDR2 LQKENI come from the germline V gene. There are 16 residues in the CDR3. The V gene lost 4 bases and the J gene lost 2 bases, with 15 bases spanning the gap. This sample is part of a study of cytomegalovirus exposure and HLA in healthy donors. Overall study: Out of roughly 170 million T cells, an earlier analysis found some 120 million unique TCR beta sequences in total. Of the donors genotyped, approximately 400 in all, about 80% fell in the Caucasian-associated ancestry cluster.

Findings of the study overall: Cytomegalovirus status was reportedly diagnosed by the classifier with high sensitivity and specificity.

Sequenced input: PBMCs. This clonotype was sampled from a man in his forties or fifties in good health and CMV-seropositive. The chain joins TRBV18 to TRBJ1-5, with D perhaps matching TRBD1 (5 bases). CDR3 region: CASSLLSGHGNQPQHF. The CDR3 nucleotides are TGTGCCAGCTCACTCCTTTCAGGGCATGGCAATCAGCCCCAGCATTTT.